This TCR beta chain was recovered during a study of blood T cells in healthy people across ages (dated by TCRdb to between 2014 and 2017). For the study in its entirety: In model experiments, roughly one uniquely barcoded TCR beta cDNA molecule per two T cells was captured by template switching. To track age-related changes in TCR beta repertoire diversity, the study relied on deep sequencing normalized with unique cDNA molecular identifiers. The donors were divided into four age groups: young (average approximately 17 years), middle-aged (under 40), aged (under 70) and long-lived (approximately 74). Donors of different ages were randomly distributed across sequencing lanes to avoid experimental bias. The study analyzed two additional independent replicas of 1 million unique cDNA reads from the same blood draw for two donors, one aged 18 to 30 and one aged 80 or older.

Summary of the overall study and its limitations: Because profiling used bulk unsorted PBMCs, naive and antigen-experienced compartments could not be compared conclusively. Observed TCR beta diversity per million T cells fell roughly linearly with age, and a significant reduction was already apparent by age roughly 40. Because donor CMV infection status was unknown, age-related changes in expanded clonotypes were potentially confounded. Observed TCR beta diversity correlated strongly with the percentage of naive T cells measured by flow cytometry. Compared with the aged group, the long-lived group had more naive CD4+ T cells, fewer expanded clones and increased TCR diversity, suggesting age selection. Estimates of total diversity based on one million sequenced T cells were regarded as lower bounds and as underestimates.

Receptor libraries were prepared by 5' RACE. The sequencing machine was an Illumina HiSeq 2500. A second PCR of about 7 to 12 cycles was run with a J-beta primer mix and a sample-barcoded 5' primer. A unique molecular identifier was introduced onto each TCR beta cDNA molecule by a template-switch 5' adaptor carrying 12 random nucleotides. At least 2.5 million CDR3-containing paired-end reads were obtained from each sample. The Mint cDNA synthesis kit, primed by a TRBC-specific oligonucleotide, was used to synthesize first-strand cDNA from all RNA. All cDNA was treated with uracil-DNA glycosylase and then went through a first 18-cycle PCR with the universal primers M1SS and BC2_uni_R. The original methods were these. Each sample was normalized by randomly selecting 1 million high-quality reads, each carrying a distinct molecular identifier. Instead of being binned into consensus sequences, reads with shared molecular identifiers were discarded. MiTCR, run with a Q25 quality threshold and the strictest error-elimination algorithm, handled CDR3 identification, clonotype clustering and error correction. A nonparametric unseen species model with Euler transformation was used to estimate lower-bound total TCR beta diversity. The public sequencing data were trimmed at Q25 with fastp and processed into clonotypes with MiXCR by TCRdb, which kept only in-frame beta chains. Records with the same CDR3 protein are collapsed into one entry carrying the most frequent genes and DNA. The authors' filters were not applied to this entry. A total of about 680,000 distinct CDR3 sequences appear in this sample, around 48% of them only once. Together, the top ten hold 30% to 40% of the sample.

A remark on this clonotype: It has no known antigen specificity. No base qualities exist here, and no much larger clone lies one base off it.

Between the V and J ends, shortened by 7 bases and 0 bases respectively, the junction contains 13 bases. The CDR3, cysteine through phenylalanine, is 14 amino acids long. Only the CDR3 portion is preserved as DNA: 42 bases, with reading frame beginning at the first base. The germline V gene supplies CDR1 SQVTM and CDR2 ANQGSEA. The roughly 37 donors, aged about 6 to 95 years, were systemically healthy Caucasian individuals from Russia. Each donor gave around 9.9 milliliters of peripheral blood, collected into EDTA-treated Vacutainer tubes. PBMCs were isolated by Ficoll-Paque density-gradient centrifugation, with at least 7 million obtained per sample. Trizol reagent was used to extract total RNA from the PBMCs, yielding at least 6 micrograms per sample. For every donor, an aliquot of PBMCs went through flow cytometry to measure the percentages of naive CD45RAhigh/CD27high T cells.

The origin of this receptor is a woman aged 55-75 years in good health. The material sequenced was blood. The sequence links TRBV29-1 to TRBJ2-1; a weak D assignment points to TRBD1 (7 bases agree). The CDR3 in this case is CSDRRDSSYNEQFF. The sequenced DNA is TGCAGCGACAGGCGGGACAGCTCCTACAATGAGCAGTTCTTC.